The 25 T cell receptor beta chains listed next were all sequenced from one sample in a study of T cells after yellow fever vaccination. TCRdb re-called the 5' RACE reads with MiXCR, one entry per CDR3 protein. The sample includes 200,000 to 300,000 distinct CDR3 sequences, roughly 13% of them seen just once. This specimen consisted of CD4+ T cells sorted from PBMCs, obtained 45 days after the yellow fever booster vaccination. The source of these receptors is a man aged 30 to 45 who received the YFV17D yellow fever vaccine.

The chain recombines TRBV5-1 with TRBJ2-3, with a weak D call TRBD2 (6 bases). The CDR3 consists of 13 residues. Germline values: CDR1 SGHRS, CDR2 YFSETQ. V was pared by 4 bases and J by 6 bases, with 12 bases between. The DNA of the CDR3 is TGCGCCAGCAGCCGAGGAGGGTACGATACGCAGTATTTT. Its translation: CASSRGGYDTQYF.

The rearrangement uses TRBV3-1 and TRBJ2-5; tentative D call: TRBD2 (6 bases). Germline V lookup: CDR1 LGHDT, CDR2 YNNKEL (reference sequence). V was pared by 3 bases and J by 5 bases, with 16 bases between. CDR3 length: 15 amino acids. The CDR3 DNA sequence: TGTGCCAGCAGCCACGGGACCTCAGGAGGGGAGACCCAGTACTTC. This translates into CASSHGTSGGETQYF.

V and J are TRBV20-1 and TRBJ2-1; TRBD2 matches at 9 bases. V dropped 6 bases and J dropped 0; count of bases not matched to a gene: 9. This CDR3 is 16 amino acids long. Germline lookup yields CDR1 DFQATT and CDR2 SNEGSKA (reference sequence). The CDR3 protein is CSALLAGSSSYNEQFF. In nucleotides, the CDR3 is TGCAGTGCGTTACTAGCGGGCTCCAGCTCCTACAATGAGCAGTTCTTC.

There are a few counts of this clonotype. The chain employs TRBV20-1 and TRBJ1-5; D unclear. The germline V and J ends were trimmed by 1 base and 1 base, with 11 bases remaining between them. The germline V gene has CDR1 DFQATT and CDR2 SNEGSKA (reference sequence). The CDR3 extends over 15 amino acids. The CDR3 DNA reads TGCAGTGCTAGAGTTCGAGGGTTGAGCAATCAGCCCCAGCATTTT. This sequence encodes CSARVRGLSNQPQHF.

This clonotype has a handful of counts. This chain uses TRBV16 with TRBJ1-6; 8 bases are a match to TRBD1. The CDR3 runs to 14 residues. Germline-derived CDR1 and CDR2 are KGHSY and FQNENV. The J segment lost 7 bases and the V segment lost 8 bases, leaving 7 bases of the junction unmatched. Here the CDR3 DNA reads TGTGCCAGCGCAGGGGGCGTGATGAATTCACCCCTCCACTTT. This sequence encodes CASAGGVMNSPLHF.

The chain links TRBV12-3 or TRBV12-4 to TRBJ2-7, with 7 positions matching TRBD2. Trimming at V came to 3 bases and at J to 6 bases, leaving 5 bases not matched to a gene. This CDR3 is 13 amino acids long. The DNA for the CDR3 is TGTGCCAGCAGTTTTCGCGGGGGTGCCGAGCAGTACTTC. Its protein product is CASSFRGGAEQYF.

The chain carries TRBV11-2 and TRBJ2-3; TRBD2 matches 10 bases. The CDR3 runs 15 residues. Germline CDR1 and CDR2: SGHAT and FQNNGV. V shed 4 bases, J shed 5 bases, and the junction held 6 bases outside the gene matches. Here the CDR3 reads CASSSLAGAVDTQYF. DNA of the CDR3: TGTGCCAGCAGCTCGCTAGCGGGAGCCGTAGATACGCAGTATTTT. The full variable domain, rest sourced from reference TRBV11-2 and TRBJ2-3, is EAGVAQSPRYKIIEKRQSVAFWCNPISGHATLYWYQQILGQGPKLLIQFQNNGVVDDSQLPKDRFSAERLKGVDSTLKIQPAKLEDSAVYLCASSSLAGAVDTQYFGPGTRLTVL.

There are a few counts of this clonotype. The chain joins TRBV19 to TRBJ2-1, with 11 bases that match TRBD2. The junction had 7 bases not matched to a gene; V was cut back by 6 bases and J by 6 bases. Germline-derived CDR1 and CDR2 are LNHDA and SQIVND (reference sequence). There are 15 residues in the CDR3. CDR3 region: CASSLTSGTFNEQFF. The DNA for the CDR3 is TGTGCCAGTAGCCTGACTAGCGGGACTTTCAATGAGCAGTTCTTC.

This clonotype was seen repeatedly, ten times or more. The CDR3 is CASSPHNTGELFF. CDR3 bases: TGTGCCAGCAGCCCACACAACACCGGGGAGCTGTTTTTT. The chain is built from TRBV12-3 or TRBV12-4 and TRBJ2-2; D gene ambiguous. Trimming pared 6 bases from V and 2 bases from J, leaving 7 bases between. The CDR3 covers 13 residues.

The table lists this clonotype with a few counts. The chain is built from TRBV7-8 and TRBJ2-3; D is uncertain. This CDR3 is 13 amino acids long. The V end lost 8 bases, the J end lost 4 bases, and 13 bases lay between the germline ends. The germline CDR1 and CDR2 sequences are SGHVS and FQNEAQ. The CDR3 protein is CASRPPGPDTQYF. CDR3 nucleotides: TGTGCCAGCCGTCCACCGGGCCCAGATACGCAGTATTTT.

There are many counts of this clonotype. This rearrangement joins TRBV5-5 to TRBJ1-5; unclear D gene. V was cut by 4 bases and J by 3 bases, with 11 bases left in between. Per the germline V gene, CDR1 is SGHKS and CDR2 is YYEKEE (reference sequence). The CDR3 runs to 14 residues. This CDR3 reads CASSGGSDNQPQHF. DNA of the CDR3: TGTGCCAGCAGCGGCGGCAGCGACAATCAGCCCCAGCATTTT.

This clonotype has just a few counts. The rearrangement joins TRBV10-3 to TRBJ2-5; 9 nucleotides line up with TRBD1. The CDR3 covers 14 residues. V gave up 6 bases and J gave up 4 bases; unmatched junction bases: 6. The germline gives CDR1 ENHRY, CDR2 SYGVKD. The CDR3 here is CAIREGQGGETQYF. The CDR3 DNA sequence: TGTGCCATCAGGGAGGGACAGGGTGGAGAGACCCAGTACTTC.

The V and J genes are TRBV7-2 and TRBJ2-7; 7 bases line up with TRBD1. The germline V gene has CDR1 SGHTA and CDR2 FQGNSA. V trimming: 3 bases; J trimming: 6 bases; junction bases outside the gene matches: 5. The CDR3 length is 13 residues. CDR3 amino acids: CASSFTGDGEQYF. In DNA form, the CDR3 reads TGTGCCAGCAGCTTTACAGGGGACGGCGAGCAGTACTTC.

This clonotype is a singleton in its sample. The chain is built from TRBV18 and TRBJ2-7, with D maybe TRBD1 (6 bases). This CDR3 has 15 residues. CDR1 is KGHSH and CDR2 is LQKENI in the germline V gene. Trimming stripped 3 bases from V and 2 bases from J, with 14 bases between. The CDR3 DNA reads as TGTGCCAGCTCACCCCGGACAGATTCCCCCTACGAGCAGTACTTC. Protein: CASSPRTDSPYEQYF.

This clonotype turned up a few times. V is TRBV10-3 and J is TRBJ2-1; D might be TRBD1 (5 bases). V dropped 3 bases and J dropped 4 bases, with 13 bases sitting between them. The CDR3 consists of 15 residues. Germline loops: CDR1 ENHRY, CDR2 SYGVKD. The CDR3: CAISDSRVRYNEQFF. The CDR3 DNA reads as TGTGCCATCAGTGATTCCAGGGTGAGGTACAATGAGCAGTTCTTC.

The sample holds a few counts of this clonotype. This chain links TRBV5-1 with TRBJ2-3; possible D gene TRBD2, 5 bases. The V and J ends lost 0 bases and 6 bases respectively, with 20 bases between them. The CDR3 has 17 residues. Germline V gives CDR1 SGHRS, CDR2 YFSETQ. CDR3 residues: CASSLGEHAAGTDTQYF. CDR3 in DNA: TGCGCCAGCAGCTTGGGGGAGCACGCGGCCGGTACGGATACGCAGTATTTT.

This clonotype has more than one count but fewer than ten. The chain employs TRBV28 and TRBJ1-1, with D hard to call. Trimming removed 8 bases from V and 1 base from J, with 14 bases in between. Germline-derived CDR1 and CDR2 are MDHEN and SYDVKM. The length of the CDR3 is 14 residues. The CDR3 coding sequence is TGTGCCAGCCAGGCCCACTCACGGAACACTGAAGCTTTCTTT. This sequence encodes CASQAHSRNTEAFF.

The table lists this clonotype with a few counts. V and J are TRBV15 and TRBJ2-5, with D hard to call. The germline V gene has CDR1 LNHNV and CDR2 YYDKDF (reference sequence). The CDR3 has 13 amino acids. With 7 bases removed from V and 1 base from J, the gap between germline ends came to 10 bases. In nucleotides, the CDR3 is TGTGCCACCAAGCCAGGCTTCCAAGAGACCCAGTACTTC. Its translation: CATKPGFQETQYF. Together with reference TRBV15 and TRBJ2-5, the CDR3 gives the full variable domain: DAMVIQNPRYQVTQFGKPVTLSCSQTLNHNVMYWYQQKSSQAPKLLFHYYDKDFNNEADTPDNFQSRRPNTSFCFLDIRSPGLGDTAMYLCATKPGFQETQYFGPGTRLLVL.

The genes are TRBV28 and TRBJ1-2, with D possibly matching TRBD1 (6 bases). Germline V gene lookup returns CDR1 MDHEN and CDR2 SYDVKM. Trimming removed 6 bases at V and 8 bases at J, with 13 bases between. This CDR3 comprises 12 residues. This CDR3 reads CASSTGFRGYTF. The CDR3 region has the DNA TGTGCCAGCAGCACAGGGTTTCGGGGCTACACCTTC.

The CDR3 is CASSPLGGRGGKEQFF. CDR3 nucleotides: TGTGCCAGCAGCCCCTTGGGCGGGAGGGGGGGCAAGGAGCAGTTCTTC. V is TRBV3-1 and J is TRBJ2-1; the match to TRBD2 covers 9 bases. J gave up 10 bases and V 4 bases, and 14 bases lay outside the gene matches. Germline V CDR1 and CDR2: LGHDT, YNNKEL (reference sequence). The CDR3 sequence is 16 residues long.

In its sample, this clonotype was seen a few times. V and J are TRBV19 and TRBJ2-6; D gene unclear. This CDR3 has 15 residues. V lost 8 bases and J 0 bases, leaving 11 bases between the germline ends. Looked up from germline, CDR1 is LNHDA and CDR2 is SQIVND (reference sequence). CDR3 DNA sequence: TGTGCCAGTTCCCACCGTAGCTCTGGGGCCAACGTCCTGACTTTC. This gives the protein CASSHRSSGANVLTF. The full variable domain, with the rest looked up from reference TRBV19 and TRBJ2-6, is DGGITQSPKYLFRKEGQNVTLSCEQNLNHDAMYWYRQDPGQGLRLIYYSQIVNDFQKGDIAEGYSVSREKKESFPLTVTSAQKNPTAFYLCASSHRSSGANVLTFGAGSRLTVL.

The chain employs TRBV4-3 and TRBJ2-5; 7 bases align to TRBD2. V lost 0 bases, J lost 0 bases, and 16 bases stayed unmatched. CDR1 and CDR2 (germline): LGHNA, YSLEER. The CDR3 covers 20 residues. The CDR3 loop reads CASSQDLTLTAAGNQETQYF. The CDR3 DNA sequence: TGCGCCAGCAGCCAAGATCTAACCCTCACTGCAGCGGGGAACCAAGAGACCCAGTACTTC.

V usage is TRBV20-1 and J usage is TRBJ2-5; 13 nucleotides match TRBD2. The junction had 4 bases not matched to a gene; V was cut back by 4 bases and J by 2 bases. Germline V gene lookup returns CDR1 DFQATT and CDR2 SNEGSKA (reference sequence). The CDR3 contains 15 residues. The CDR3 protein is CSAIGTSGTQETQYF. Here the CDR3 DNA reads TGCAGTGCTATAGGGACTAGCGGGACTCAAGAGACCCAGTACTTC.

This clonotype appeared a few times. This chain uses TRBV5-1 with TRBJ2-7, with a weak D call TRBD2 (8 bases). V was trimmed by 2 bases and J by 3 bases, leaving 12 bases between them. This CDR3 comprises 14 residues. From germline, CDR1 is SGHRS and CDR2 YFSETQ. The DNA for the CDR3 is TGCGCCAGCAGCTTTAGCGGGACAGTCTACGAGCAGTACTTC. Translating it yields CASSFSGTVYEQYF. The full variable domain, completed using reference TRBV5-1 and TRBJ2-7, is KAGVTQTPRYLIKTRGQQVTLSCSPISGHRSVSWYQQTPGQGLQFLFEYFSETQRNKGNFPGRFSGRQFSNSRSEMNVSTLELGDSALYLCASSFSGTVYEQYFGPGTRLTVT.

The CDR3 sequence: CASSLGRGGETQYF. CDR3 sequence (DNA): TGTGCCAGCAGCTTAGGACGCGGCGGCGAGACCCAGTACTTC. The J gene is TRBJ2-5, the V gene TRBV7-2, with D unresolved. The CDR3 is 14 residues long. CDR1 and CDR2 (germline): SGHTA, FQGNSA. Trimming removed 1 base at V and 5 bases at J, with 11 bases between.